One sample yielded the 2 T cell receptor beta chains listed below, sequenced in a study of blood T cell repertoires in COVID-19. Sequencing used immunoSEQ multiplex PCR; TCRdb keeps in-frame clones, though not all of them. The sample carries over 55,000 clones, about 76% recorded once. Sequencing was done on a sample of peripheral blood. The receptors here all came from a human donor in a cohort sampled during active COVID-19.

The gene calls are TRBV9 and TRBJ2-3, with 12 positions matching TRBD1. In germline, CDR1 is SGDLS, CDR2 YYNGEE. The V gene end was trimmed by 3 bases and the J gene end by 5 bases; junction bases not matched to a gene: 4. CDR3 length equals 15 residues. The CDR3 DNA reads as TGTGCCAGCAGCGCCGGGACAGGGGGCCTAGATACGCAGTATTTT. Its translation is CASSAGTGGLDTQYF.

In its sample, this clone was seen a few times. J is TRBJ1-5 and V is TRBV19, with 7 bases lining up with TRBD1. V shed 2 bases and J 3 bases; nucleotides not matched to a gene: 4. The CDR3 contains 15 residues. Per the germline V gene, CDR1 is LNHDA and CDR2 is SQIVND (reference sequence). The CDR3 protein is CASSIMGQNNQPQHF. CDR3 sequence (DNA): TGTGCCAGTAGTATAATGGGACAGAACAATCAGCCCCAGCATTTT.